Listed here are 15 T cell receptor beta chains from one sample, sequenced in a study of cytomegalovirus exposure and HLA in healthy donors. It was with 60 Vbeta and 13 Jbeta primers that the PCR ran. Sequencing used immunoSEQ multiplex PCR; TCRdb keeps in-frame clones, though not all of them. The table includes roughly 80,000 clones, around two thirds detected once. The sequenced sample was PBMCs. The receptors originated from a woman aged 45 to 65 in good health and CMV-seropositive.

This chain links TRBV11-3 with TRBJ2-1; 10 bases map to TRBD1. V gave up 5 bases and J gave up 5 bases; unmatched junction bases: 3. From germline, CDR1 is SGHNT and CDR2 YENEEA. The CDR3 loop spans 14 amino acids. CDR3 nucleotides: TGTGCCAGCAGCATCGGACAGGGGGACAATGAGCAGTTCTTC. Encoded protein: CASSIGQGDNEQFF. The full variable domain, with the rest looked up from reference TRBV11-3 and TRBJ2-1, is EAGVVQSPRYKIIEKKQPVAFWCNPISGHNTLYWYLQNLGQGPELLIRYENEEAVDDSQLPKDRFSAERLKGVDSTLKIQPAELGDSAVYLCASSIGQGDNEQFFGPGTRLTVL.

The rearrangement joins TRBV6-1 to TRBJ1-1, with a possible D match to TRBD1 (5 bases). Looked up from germline, CDR1 is MNHNS and CDR2 is SASEGT. The CDR3 spans 14 residues. Between the trimmed V and J ends, which lost 7 bases and 0 bases, there was a span of 12 bases. The CDR3 sequence is CASTPGRLNTEAFF. The DNA of the CDR3 is TGTGCCAGCACCCCAGGGCGGCTGAACACTGAAGCTTTCTTT.

The rearrangement joins TRBV7-9 to TRBJ1-5; D is perhaps TRBD1 (5 bases). Germline-derived CDR1 and CDR2 are SEHNR and FQNEAQ (reference sequence). Trimming pared 4 bases from V and 6 bases from J, leaving 7 bases between. The CDR3 is 12 residues long. CDR3 nucleotides: TGTGCCAGCAGCTACCAGGGTCAGCCCCAGCATTTT. This gives the protein CASSYQGQPQHF.

The chain couples TRBV25-1 to TRBJ1-2; 7 nucleotides match TRBD1. CDR3 size: 14 residues. J was trimmed by 6 bases and V by 3 bases; bases with no gene match: 7. CDR1 and CDR2 from the germline V gene are MGHDK and SYGVNS. The CDR3 nucleotides read TGTGCCAGCAGTGAGGAAGGACAGGTTCATGGCTACACCTTC. Protein sequence: CASSEEGQVHGYTF.

The CDR3 spells CASSPQEGHNQPQHF. The CDR3 DNA follows: TGTGCCAGCTCACCACAGGAGGGTCACAATCAGCCCCAGCATTTT. The rearrangement links TRBV18 to TRBJ1-5; the D is unclear. Trimming stripped 1 base from V and 3 bases from J, with 10 bases between. The CDR3 length is 15 residues. Germline loops: CDR1 KGHSH, CDR2 LQKENI.

J is TRBJ2-7 and V is TRBV2, with a weak D call TRBD1 (5 bases). The CDR3 spans 16 residues. The V gene's germline CDR1 is SNHLY and CDR2 FYNNEI. V lost 1 base to trimming and J lost 2 bases, with 15 bases between them. CDR3 protein: CASSEVAWGGTYEQYF. The CDR3 region has the DNA TGTGCCAGCAGTGAAGTTGCTTGGGGCGGAACCTACGAGCAGTACTTC.

This rearrangement joins TRBV2 to TRBJ1-2, with D hard to call. Trimming removed 6 bases from V and 1 base from J, with 9 bases in between. CDR1 and CDR2 from the germline V gene are SNHLY and FYNNEI. The CDR3 spans 13 residues. CDR3 nucleotide sequence: TGTGCCAGCAGCGAGCCGGTTAACTATGGCTACACCTTC. Translation gives CASSEPVNYGYTF.

The rearrangement uses TRBV7-9 and TRBJ1-4, with D unresolved. Germline assignment: CDR1 SEHNR and CDR2 FQNEAQ (reference sequence). The CDR3 has 12 residues. With 4 bases removed from V and 7 bases from J, the gap between germline ends came to 7 bases. The CDR3 loop reads CASSSTLEKLFF. The DNA of the CDR3 is TGTGCCAGCAGCTCGACACTTGAAAAACTGTTTTTT.

The chain uses TRBV5-1 and TRBJ2-5; D unclear. V lost 3 bases and J lost 5, with 11 bases in between. CDR3 length: 13 residues. CDR1 is SGHRS and CDR2 is YFSETQ in the germline V gene. The DNA for the CDR3 is TGCGCCAGCAGCTACGCCGTCGGGGAGACCCAGTACTTC. Translating it yields CASSYAVGETQYF. The full variable domain, rest sourced from reference TRBV5-1 and TRBJ2-5, is KAGVTQTPRYLIKTRGQQVTLSCSPISGHRSVSWYQQTPGQGLQFLFEYFSETQRNKGNFPGRFSGRQFSNSRSEMNVSTLELGDSALYLCASSYAVGETQYFGPGTRLLVL.

The chain joins TRBV30 to TRBJ2-3, with D possibly matching TRBD2 (7 bases). V was clipped by 3 bases and J by 2 bases, with 15 bases between them. The CDR3 totals 15 residues. Germline lookup yields CDR1 GTSNPN and CDR2 SVGIG (reference sequence). In DNA form, the CDR3 reads TGTGCCTGGAGCCCCCTGGCGGGGGCCACAGATACGCAGTATTTT. It specifies CAWSPLAGATDTQYF.

V is TRBV6-4 and J is TRBJ1-5, with a tentative D call TRBD1 (5 bases). There are 16 residues in the CDR3. The germline V gene has CDR1 MRHNA and CDR2 SNTAGT. Between the trimmed V and J ends, which lost 7 bases and 3 bases, there was a span of 19 bases. Written as DNA, the CDR3 is TGTGCCAGCATTGGGGGGGTCACCCAATTCAATCAGCCCCAGCATTTT. This encodes CASIGGVTQFNQPQHF.

This chain connects TRBV28 to TRBJ2-5, with 7 bases lining up with TRBD2. V trimming: 4 bases; J trimming: 3 bases; junction bases outside the gene matches: 5. Germline CDR1 and CDR2: MDHEN and SYDVKM. This CDR3 contains 14 residues. CDR3 residues: CASSSKLAEETQYF. DNA for the CDR3: TGTGCCAGCAGTTCAAAGCTAGCGGAAGAGACCCAGTACTTC.

The chain recombines TRBV9 with TRBJ1-2; 8 bases fit TRBD1. Germline V lookup: CDR1 SGDLS, CDR2 YYNGEE. CDR3 length: 16 residues. The V gene end was trimmed by 4 bases and the J gene end by 5 bases; junction bases not matched to a gene: 13. The CDR3 region has the DNA TGTGCCAGCAGCTCGGGACAGGTGGGAAAATGGTATGGCTACACCTTC. It yields the protein CASSSGQVGKWYGYTF.

CDR3 nucleotides: TGTGCCAGCAGCTCGAGCATAGGACAGTACTATGGCTACACCTTC. The encoded protein is CASSSSIGQYYGYTF. The V and J genes are TRBV5-6 and TRBJ1-2, with D maybe TRBD1 (6 bases). Germline V gene sequence: CDR1 SGHDT, CDR2 YYEEEE. Trimming took 3 bases from V and 3 from J, leaving 15 bases between them. This CDR3 has 15 residues. Together with reference TRBV5-6 and TRBJ1-2, the CDR3 gives the full variable domain: DAGVTQSPTHLIKTRGQQVTLRCSPKSGHDTVSWYQQALGQGPQFIFQYYEEEERQRGNFPDRFSGHQFPNYSSELNVNALLLGDSALYLCASSSSIGQYYGYTFGSGTRLTVV.

V usage is TRBV7-2 and J usage is TRBJ2-1; 9 nucleotides match TRBD2. Trimming cost V 7 bases and J 4 bases; bases outside gene matches: 8. Germline V CDR1 and CDR2: SGHTA, FQGNSA. CDR3 size: 15 residues. The CDR3 DNA is TGTGCCAGCACCCCGTTAGCGGGAGTATACAATGAGCAGTTCTTC. Translating gives CASTPLAGVYNEQFF.